This TCR beta chain was retrieved from a study of cytomegalovirus exposure and HLA in healthy donors. Whole-study findings and limits: There were around 160 TCR beta chains listed as cytomegalovirus-associated.

PCR employed 60 Vbeta and 13 Jbeta primers. Per the study methods: About 10 million of 70 million to 80 million unique TCR beta chains were shared, per a later count. Method: immunoSEQ multiplex PCR; TCRdb's copy keeps in-frame clones and lacks some. V, J and clone size derive from that table, while D and trimming were established from the DNA sequence. The top ten clones hold 1.5% to 2% of a sample with about 170,000 clones, approximately 78% of them seen once. Concerning this clone: The antigen is not known.

Nominal health characterized the donors when sampled, though unrecorded immune exposures were likely. What was sequenced was PBMCs. The receptor was isolated from a woman under 30 in good health and CMV-seronegative.

The CDR3 DNA reads TGTGCCAGCAGCGTAGCCTCGGCAGGGGCACGACGGGAGCTGTTTTTT. Its protein is CASSVASAGARRELFF. This chain links TRBV9 with TRBJ2-2; D may be TRBD1 (6 bases). The ends were cut back, 0 bases at V and 9 bases at J, with 18 bases in the middle. The CDR3 length is 16 residues. CDR1 SGDLS and CDR2 YYNGEE come from the germline V gene.